This TCR beta chain originates from a study of monozygotic twins with inflammatory bowel disease. Study results and caveats: Compared with healthy twins, IBD patients shared fewer clonotypes with others, especially with disease activity.

Researchers collected over 2 ml of blood per donor. Whole blood served as the source of total RNA, and no T cell sorting took place. After re-calling the 5' RACE reads, TCRdb lists one entry per CDR3 protein, DNA absent. The sample table sets out 310,000 or so distinct CDR3 sequences. Note on this clonotype: As yet, its antigen is unknown.

Germline V gives CDR1 DFQATT, CDR2 SNEGSKA (reference sequence). This CDR3 comprises 15 residues. Sequencing was performed on blood. The source of this sequence is a human donor with ulcerative colitis or Crohn's disease, or a healthy co-twin of an affected twin (not recorded which). The chain links TRBV20-1 to TRBJ2-1; the D call of TRBD2 rests on TCRdb alone, since no DNA is present to check it. This chain's CDR3 is CSAWTGTSGRDEQFF.